This TCR beta chain was observed in a study of blood T cell repertoires in COVID-19. Clones were sequenced by immunoSEQ multiplex PCR, and TCRdb holds only the in-frame ones, with some missing. The sample records some 400,000 clones, 85% to 90% being singletons. The receptor comes from a man younger than 45 who had recovered from COVID-19. What was sequenced was PBMCs or T cells enriched from blood (not recorded which).

The CDR3 is CASSFSRYGYTF. The CDR3 DNA reads as TGTGCCAGCAGTTTTTCGCGGTATGGCTACACCTTC. The J gene is TRBJ1-2, the V gene TRBV28; no firm D call. Trimming removed 3 bases from V and 5 bases from J, with 7 bases in between. The CDR3 sequence is 12 residues long. Germline-derived CDR1 and CDR2 are MDHEN and SYDVKM.